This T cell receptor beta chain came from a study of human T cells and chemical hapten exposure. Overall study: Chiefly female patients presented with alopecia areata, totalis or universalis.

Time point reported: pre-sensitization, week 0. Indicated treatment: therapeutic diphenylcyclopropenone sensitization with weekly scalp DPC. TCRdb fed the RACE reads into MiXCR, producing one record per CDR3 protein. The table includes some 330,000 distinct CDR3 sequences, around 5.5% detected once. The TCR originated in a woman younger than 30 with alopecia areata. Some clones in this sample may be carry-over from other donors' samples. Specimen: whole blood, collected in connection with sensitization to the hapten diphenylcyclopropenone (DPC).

CDR3 amino acids: CASSPDTSNQPQHF. The CDR3 DNA reads as TGCGCCAGCAGCCCAGACACTAGCAATCAGCCCCAGCATTTT. The chain joins TRBV5-1 to TRBJ1-5; unclear D gene. The CDR3 has 14 residues. V lost 4 bases to trimming and J lost 0 bases, with 8 bases between them. Germline CDR1 is SGHRS and CDR2 is YFSETQ.